The present entry profiles one T cell receptor (beta chain) with its context. Its antigen is still unknown. The data were taken from a study of T cell responses to AZD1222 COVID-19 vaccine. Trimming took off 2 bases at V and 4 bases at J, with 6 bases between the two ends. This CDR3 contains 13 residues. Germline V gene lookup returns CDR1 ENHRY and CDR2 SYGVKD. Method: immunoSEQ multiplex PCR; TCRdb's copy keeps in-frame clones and lacks some. In the table there are about 85,000 clones, roughly nine tenths of which are singletons. Study-level points and caveats: Without day 14 samples, only post-peak T cell repertoires were studied. Receipt of two AZD1222 doses was followed by a rise in Spike-specific TCR breadth and depth. Donors skewed white British and female; clonal diversity was possibly underestimated. A reported finding is that nearly half of spike-specific TCRs target unmutated variant regions.

Sample: peripheral blood, taken on day 0 of AZD1222 vaccination. The TCR was taken from an adult in good health. This sequence joins TRBV10-3 and TRBJ1-5; D gene uncertain. The CDR3 DNA is TGTGCCATCAGTGAGGCCCAGAATCAGCCCCAGCATTTT. It is translated as CAISEAQNQPQHF.